Below are 27 T cell receptor beta chains sequenced from a single sample in a study of T cell responses to AZD1222 COVID-19 vaccine. Clones were sequenced by immunoSEQ multiplex PCR, and TCRdb holds only the in-frame ones, with some missing. The sample includes some 150,000 clones, over 85% of them seen just once. The sample here was peripheral blood, taken on day 0 of AZD1222 vaccination. These receptors were collected from an adult in good health.

The chain carries TRBV10-2 and TRBJ2-5; TRBD1 or TRBD2 may be the D gene (5 bases each). CDR3 length: 15 amino acids. Per the germline V gene, CDR1 is WSHSY and CDR2 is SAAADI. V was trimmed by 3 bases and J by 5 bases, leaving 16 bases between them. The CDR3 loop is CASSDGTPAGETQYF. CDR3 DNA: TGCGCCAGCAGTGACGGGACCCCGGCAGGGGAGACCCAGTACTTC.

The chain links TRBV5-6 to TRBJ1-5; D ambiguous. V lost 1 base and J 5 bases, leaving 10 bases between the germline ends. Germline assignment: CDR1 SGHDT and CDR2 YYEEEE. The CDR3 loop spans 14 amino acids. The CDR3 loop reads CASSLMNGYQPQHF. The CDR3 nucleotides are TGTGCCAGCAGCTTGATGAACGGCTATCAGCCCCAGCATTTT.

The rearrangement uses TRBV19 and TRBJ2-7, with D hard to call. The V end was cut by 3 bases, the J end by 7 bases, with 13 bases between. CDR3 size: 13 residues. Germline lookup yields CDR1 LNHDA and CDR2 SQIVND (reference sequence). The CDR3 nucleotides are TGTGCCAGTAGTATCGGCCCAGAGGATGAGCAGTACTTC. Encoded protein: CASSIGPEDEQYF.

The chain employs TRBV6-5 and TRBJ2-2, with D perhaps TRBD1 (5 bases). Trimming cost V 11 bases and J 7 bases, with 17 bases left between them. The germline CDR1 and CDR2 sequences are MNHEY and SVGAGI. The CDR3 has 13 amino acids. The CDR3 spells CAGAVRRGGELFF. CDR3 in DNA: TGTGCCGGGGCGGTACGGCGAGGCGGGGAGCTGTTTTTT.

The rearrangement uses TRBV6-5 and TRBJ2-1; D call uncertain. Trimming took off 4 bases at V and 7 bases at J, with 17 bases between the two ends. The CDR3 has 15 amino acids. The germline CDR1 and CDR2 sequences are MNHEY and SVGAGI. This CDR3 is CASSLGGGVGNEQFF. CDR3 DNA sequence: TGTGCCAGCAGTTTGGGTGGCGGAGTGGGGAATGAGCAGTTCTTC.

This clone was picked up one time. V gene TRBV19 combines with J gene TRBJ2-7; D assignment may be TRBD1 or TRBD2 (5 bases each). The CDR3 consists of 14 residues. The germline V gene has CDR1 LNHDA and CDR2 SQIVND (reference sequence). Trimming stripped 4 bases from V and 2 bases from J, with 12 bases between. CDR3 loop: CASSRTIGAYEQYF. The DNA of the CDR3 is TGTGCCAGTAGTAGGACAATCGGGGCCTACGAGCAGTACTTC.

V gene TRBV28 combines with J gene TRBJ2-7, with a tentative D call TRBD1 (5 bases). CDR1 MDHEN and CDR2 SYDVKM come from the germline V gene. The CDR3 covers 13 residues. V dropped 4 bases and J dropped 4 bases, with 11 bases sitting between them. In nucleotides, the CDR3 is TGTGCCAGCAGTTCAGTCGACAGTTACGAGCAGTACTTC. This gives the protein CASSSVDSYEQYF. The full variable domain, rest sourced from reference TRBV28 and TRBJ2-7, is DVKVTQSSRYLVKRTGEKVFLECVQDMDHENMFWYRQDPGLGLRLIYFSYDVKMKEKGDIPEGYSVSREKKERFSLILESASTNQTSMYLCASSSVDSYEQYFGPGTRLTVT.

The V and J genes are TRBV4-1 and TRBJ2-7; D perhaps matches TRBD1 (7 bases). V lost 4 bases and J lost 4, with 17 bases in between. The CDR3 spans 15 residues. The germline gives CDR1 MGHRA, CDR2 YSYEKL. The CDR3 is CASSPPQGGGYEQYF. CDR3 nucleotides: TGCGCCAGCAGCCCCCCGCAGGGGGGTGGGTACGAGCAGTACTTC.

The J gene is TRBJ2-5, the V gene TRBV5-6, with 10 bases that match TRBD2. V lost 2 bases to trimming and J lost 5 bases; unmatched junction nucleotides: 6. Germline V gene data show CDR1 as SGHDT and CDR2 as YYEEEE. The CDR3 has 15 residues. The CDR3 sequence: CASSFPSGSQETQYF. CDR3 nucleotide sequence: TGTGCCAGCAGCTTCCCTAGCGGGAGTCAGGAGACCCAGTACTTC.

The chain joins TRBV5-8 to TRBJ1-6; D call uncertain. Trimming cost V 4 bases and J 6 bases, with 11 bases left between them. The CDR3 spans 14 residues. CDR1 is SGHTS and CDR2 is YDEGEE in the germline V gene. DNA for the CDR3: TGTGCCAGCAGCATACTCACTACTAATTCACCCCTCCACTTT. This encodes CASSILTTNSPLHF.

The rearrangement links TRBV9 to TRBJ2-3, with D possibly being TRBD2 (5 bases). V was trimmed by 0 bases and J by 0 bases, leaving 11 bases between them. Germline lookup yields CDR1 SGDLS and CDR2 YYNGEE. This CDR3 region has 16 residues. This CDR3 reads CASSVGTFSSTDTQYF. CDR3 bases: TGTGCCAGCAGCGTAGGGACTTTCTCTAGCACAGATACGCAGTATTTT.

This chain links TRBV18 with TRBJ1-4, with D perhaps TRBD1 (5 bases). The germline CDR1 and CDR2 sequences are KGHSH and LQKENI. The CDR3 spans 15 residues. The ends were cut back, 0 bases at V and 6 bases at J, with 11 bases in the middle. The CDR3 nucleotides read TGTGCCAGCTCACCACCGCTAGGGGCTGATGAAAAACTGTTTTTT. Its translation: CASSPPLGADEKLFF.

The chain links TRBV10-3 to TRBJ1-1; no firm D call. CDR3 length: 11 amino acids. The V and J ends lost 4 bases and 7 bases respectively, with 7 bases between them. Germline V gives CDR1 ENHRY, CDR2 SYGVKD. The CDR3 loop reads CAISGTGEAFF. The CDR3 region has the DNA TGTGCCATCAGTGGGACGGGTGAAGCTTTCTTT.

This chain uses TRBV5-4 with TRBJ1-4; D might be TRBD1 (6 bases). The V end was cut by 4 bases, the J end by 8 bases, with 9 bases between. The CDR3 sequence is 12 residues long. The germline gives CDR1 SGHNT, CDR2 YYREEE (reference sequence). The CDR3 reads CASSMDREKLFF. In DNA, the CDR3 is TGTGCCAGCAGCATGGACAGAGAAAAACTGTTTTTT.

This CDR3 is CASSSIRYEQYF. In nucleotides, the CDR3 is TGTGCCAGCAGTTCAATCCGATACGAGCAGTACTTC. V usage is TRBV6-2 or TRBV6-3 and J usage is TRBJ2-7; no reliable D call. V was pared by 4 bases and J by 4 bases, with 8 bases between. The V gene's germline CDR1 is MNHEY and CDR2 SVGEGT. CDR3 size: 12 residues.

The rearrangement links TRBV28 to TRBJ2-1; tentatively, D is TRBD1 (7 bases). Trimming removed 3 bases from V and 9 bases from J, with 12 bases in between. Germline lookup yields CDR1 MDHEN and CDR2 SYDVKM. The CDR3 runs to 13 residues. CDR3 protein: CASSFQGGGEQFF. In DNA form, the CDR3 reads TGTGCCAGCAGTTTTCAGGGGGGAGGTGAGCAGTTCTTC.

The V gene is TRBV12-3 or TRBV12-4, the J gene TRBJ2-7; TRBD2 agrees at 8 bases. The CDR3 length is 12 residues. Germline trimming cut 4 bases from V and 6 bases from J; bases unmatched to any gene: 2. CDR3 sequence: CASSSGGSEQYF. CDR3 DNA sequence: TGTGCCAGCAGTTCGGGAGGGAGCGAGCAGTACTTC.

The chain links TRBV9 to TRBJ2-2; TRBD1 aligns across 9 bases. Germline CDR1 and CDR2: SGDLS and YYNGEE. There are 14 residues in the CDR3. The V segment lost 2 bases and the J segment 4 bases; nucleotides outside the gene matches: 0. The CDR3 sequence is CASSVGQGTGELFF. CDR3 nucleotides: TGTGCCAGCAGCGTGGGACAGGGCACCGGGGAGCTGTTTTTT.

The rearrangement uses TRBV9 and TRBJ2-1; tentative D call: TRBD1 (6 bases). CDR1 and CDR2 (germline): SGDLS, YYNGEE. The V gene lost 3 bases and the J gene lost 7 bases, with 11 bases spanning the gap. This CDR3 is built from 13 residues. The DNA for the CDR3 is TGTGCCAGCAGCGCCACCCAGGGGAATGAGCAGTTCTTC. This encodes CASSATQGNEQFF.

V usage is TRBV7-9 and J usage is TRBJ2-7; TRBD2 matches 13 bases. Per the germline V gene, CDR1 is SEHNR and CDR2 is FQNEAQ (reference sequence). With 5 bases clipped from V and 2 bases from J, the junction kept 6 bases outside the gene matches. This CDR3 contains 16 residues. The CDR3 coding sequence is TGTGCCAGCAGCGATCCGGGACTAGCGGGACCCTACGAGCAGTACTTC. As protein: CASSDPGLAGPYEQYF. The whole variable domain, remainder taken from reference TRBV7-9 and TRBJ2-7, is DTGVSQNPRHKITKRGQNVTFRCDPISEHNRLYWYRQTLGQGPEFLTYFQNEAQLEKSRLLSDRFSAERPKGSFSTLEIQRTEQGDSAMYLCASSDPGLAGPYEQYFGPGTRLTVT.

V is TRBV5-4 and J is TRBJ1-2, with D possibly being TRBD1 (6 bases). V was pared by 3 bases and J by 1 base, with 10 bases between. The CDR3 runs to 14 residues. Germline CDR1 and CDR2: SGHNT and YYREEE (reference sequence). CDR3 nucleotides: TGTGCCAGCAGCTGGACAGCGGATAACTATGGCTACACCTTC. It is translated as CASSWTADNYGYTF.

V gene TRBV10-3 combines with J gene TRBJ1-6; D is possibly TRBD1 (5 bases). Germline values: CDR1 ENHRY, CDR2 SYGVKD. This CDR3 region has 15 residues. V lost 4 bases and J 5 bases, leaving 12 bases between the germline ends. CDR3 DNA sequence: TGTGCCATCAGTGTTGGGACTTCCGATAATTCACCCCTCCACTTT. Its protein is CAISVGTSDNSPLHF.

The chain uses TRBV6-5 and TRBJ2-3, with a tentative D call TRBD2 (5 bases). Per germline, CDR1 MNHEY and CDR2 SVGAGI. V shed 4 bases and J shed 1 base, with 9 bases lying between them. CDR3 length equals 14 residues. CDR3 DNA: TGTGCCAGCAGTTCGGGGTTTGGCACAGATACGCAGTATTTT. Translating gives CASSSGFGTDTQYF.

This chain links TRBV30 with TRBJ2-2; tentative D call: TRBD1 (5 bases). The CDR3 is made up of 14 amino acids. The germline V and J ends were trimmed by 2 bases and 5 bases, with 12 bases remaining between them. The germline V gene encodes CDR1 GTSNPN and CDR2 SVGIG (reference sequence). CDR3: CAWSYRSRTGELFF. As DNA, the CDR3 is TGTGCCTGGAGTTACAGGAGCAGGACCGGGGAGCTGTTTTTT. The entire variable domain, with the rest obtained from reference TRBV30 and TRBJ2-2, is as follows: SQTIHQWPATLVQPVGSPLSLECTVEGTSNPNLYWYRQAAGRGLQLLFYSVGIGQISSEVPQNLSASRPQDRQFILSSKKLLLSDSGFYLCAWSYRSRTGELFFGEGSRLTVL.

V gene TRBV7-9 combines with J gene TRBJ1-2, with D perhaps matching TRBD1 (5 bases). Germline V gene sequence: CDR1 SEHNR, CDR2 FQNEAQ (reference sequence). The CDR3 covers 15 residues. V dropped 3 bases and J dropped 0 bases, with 11 bases sitting between them. CDR3 DNA sequence: TGTGCCAGCAGCTTCTCAGGGAACCCTAACTATGGCTACACCTTC. The encoded protein is CASSFSGNPNYGYTF.

The V and J genes are TRBV7-2 and TRBJ1-2, with D maybe TRBD1 (6 bases). The V gene's germline CDR1 is SGHTA and CDR2 FQGNSA. Trimming took 5 bases from V and 3 from J, leaving 13 bases between them. This CDR3 is 14 amino acids long. CDR3 residues: CASSPAGEDYGYTF. CDR3 nucleotides: TGTGCCAGCAGCCCAGCAGGGGAGGACTATGGCTACACCTTC.

The rearrangement joins TRBV10-1 to TRBJ2-7; 7 nucleotides match TRBD1. The V gene end was trimmed by 6 bases and the J gene end by 5 bases; junction bases not matched to a gene: 10. Germline CDR1 and CDR2: WNHNN and SYGVQD (reference sequence). The length of the CDR3 is 14 residues. Here the CDR3 reads CASSVGTVGNEQYF. CDR3 DNA sequence: TGCGCCAGCAGCGTAGGGACAGTCGGTAACGAGCAGTACTTC.